This T cell receptor (beta chain) was found in a study of blood T cell repertoires in COVID-19. The overall study: COVID-19 samples, acute and convalescent, were from the United States, Italy and Spain. The analysed material was cDNA or gDNA that came from T cells, B-cell-depleted T cells, or PBMCs.

Assay used: immunoSEQ multiplex PCR; TCRdb lists only in-frame clones, some missing. The sample yields roughly 230,000 clones, 75% to 85% seen once. CDR1 and CDR2 from the germline V gene are MDHEN and SYDVKM. J lost 2 bases, V lost 7 bases, and 12 bases had no gene match. This CDR3 has 17 amino acids. This TCR derives from a human donor in a cohort sampled during active COVID-19. The sample comprised peripheral blood. The chain recombines TRBV28 with TRBJ2-2; 8 bases are shared with TRBD2. The CDR3 is CASTLAGLGVNTGELFF. The CDR3 nucleotides are TGTGCCAGCACCCTAGCGGGTCTCGGGGTTAACACCGGGGAGCTGTTTTTT.